This is a list of T cell receptor beta chains from one sample in a study of post-analysis software for immune sequencing data. A single record per CDR3 protein comes from TCRdb applying MiXCR to the PCR reads. The sample yields around 260,000 distinct CDR3 sequences, 36% seen once. The specimen was blood. The origin of the receptors is a girl aged 10 to 17 with multiple sclerosis. The CDR3 runs from the conserved cysteine through the conserved F or W. The D gene is left open where the match is weak. Size tells how often a clone was seen (once, few, many) or the class of an expanded clone, and some rows leave it out.

. TRBJ2-3 TRBV20-1 . TGCAGTGCTAGTCAGTGGGAGCGAGGTGGAGATACGCAGTATTTT CSASQWERGGDTQYF
. TRBJ2-3 TRBV29-1 many TGCAGCGTTGCAACCTCGGCCGGGCCCACAGATACGCAGTATTTT CSVATSAGPTDTQYF
. TRBJ2-2 TRBV24-1 . TGTGCCACCAGTGAGACGAACACCGGGGAGCTGTTTTTT CATSETNTGELFF
TRBD2 TRBJ2-1 TRBV20-1 . TGCAGTGCTAGGTTGATAGGCGGGGGCTCCTACAATGAGCAGTTCTTC CSARLIGGGSYNEQFF
TRBD2 TRBJ2-1 TRBV3-1 many TGTGCCAGCAGCCTCGAACCGGGACTAGCCATCGTGTTCTTC CASSLEPGLAIVFF
TRBD1 TRBJ1-5 TRBV27 . TGTGCCAGCAGAGGGACAGGGGGTCAGCCCCAGCATTTT CASRGTGGQPQHF
. TRBJ1-1 TRBV28 few TGTGCTACCAGAGAGGAGGGCACTGAAGCTTTCTTT CATREEGTEAFF
TRBD2 TRBJ2-3 TRBV5-1 . TGCGCCAGCAGCTTGGGTTCTAGCGGGAGGAGGTCAGATACGCAGTATTTT CASSLGSSGRRSDTQYF
. TRBJ2-3 TRBV20-1 once TGCAGTGCTAGAGATAGTCCCAGAGATTTTACAGATACGCAGTATTTT CSARDSPRDFTDTQYF
TRBD2 TRBJ2-1 TRBV6-1 . TGTGCCAGCAGCCCCGGACCGGGACTAGCGGGGGCACGGGGGAATGAGCAGTTCTTC CASSPGPGLAGARGNEQFF
. TRBJ2-5 TRBV7-9 few TGTGCCAGCAGCTTAGCTAGCTGGCGAGAGACCCAGTACTTC CASSLASWRETQYF
. TRBJ1-2 TRBV18 . TGTGCCAGCTCTATAAAGGGGGACCTCACTGGCTACACCTTC CASSIKGDLTGYTF
. TRBJ2-3 TRBV9 many TGTGCCAGCAGCGTAGCTCCCGGGGGATCAGATACGCAGTATTTT CASSVAPGGSDTQYF
. TRBJ1-6 TRBV12-3/TRBV12-4 few TGTGCCAGCAGCCAAACCGGGGGGCCTACTAGTTCACCCCTCCACTTT CASSQTGGPTSSPLHF
TRBD2 TRBJ2-1 TRBV20-1 many TGCAGTGCTAGGGCGGGGACTAACGAGCAGTTCTTC CSARAGTNEQFF
. TRBJ2-4 TRBV5-1 many TGCGCCAGCCATGGGGAGGCCTCGGACATTCAGTACTTC CASHGEASDIQYF
. TRBJ2-4 TRBV10-3 many TGTGCCATCAGTGAGAGAATGTCCGCGAGCCTCCTCGACAAAAACATTCAGTACTTC CAISERMSASLLDKNIQYF
. TRBJ1-5 TRBV5-5 many TGTGCCAGCAGCCTGGCCTTAAGCAATCAGCCCCAGCATTTT CASSLALSNQPQHF
. TRBJ1-4 TRBV10-3 . TGTGCCATCAGTGAATTGAGTGGAGAAGAAAAACTGTTTTTT CAISELSGEEKLFF
. TRBJ2-3 TRBV7-9 many TGTGCCAGCAGACCGTCAGTCACAGATACGCAGTATTTT CASRPSVTDTQYF
. TRBJ2-7 TRBV6-1 many TGTGCCAGCAGCTGGGGTCGGAGCCCCTACGAGCAGTACTTC CASSWGRSPYEQYF
. TRBJ1-1 TRBV12-3/TRBV12-4 few TGTGCCAGCAGTTTAGGAGGCGAAGCTTTCTTT CASSLGGEAFF
. TRBJ2-5 TRBV28 many TGTGCCAGCGGCCCTATCCAAGAGACCCAGTACTTC CASGPIQETQYF
. TRBJ2-2 TRBV29-1 . TGCAGCGCCGGGACAAAACAGGCCGGGGAGCTGTTTTTT CSAGTKQAGELFF
. TRBJ1-5 TRBV12-3/TRBV12-4 many TGTGCCAGCAGCCCGCTGGGGGTAGGCAATCAGCCCCAGCATTTT CASSPLGVGNQPQHF
TRBD2 TRBJ2-3 TRBV20-1 many TGCAGTGCTAGATCTCTAGCGGGGGGGGATACGCAGTATTTT CSARSLAGGDTQYF
TRBD2 TRBJ2-3 TRBV12-3/TRBV12-4 . TGTGCCAGCAGCCGCCAAGCGGGAGGGCCTCATACGCAGTATTTT CASSRQAGGPHTQYF
TRBD2 TRBJ2-1 TRBV20-1 . TGCAGTGCTAGAGATCTTGGGATAGCGGGAGGAGGTGAGCAGTTCTTC CSARDLGIAGGGEQFF
. TRBJ1-5 TRBV3-1 many TGTGCCAGCAGCCATACGGGCAGAGGAAGCAATCAGCCCCAGCATTTT CASSHTGRGSNQPQHF
. TRBJ1-6 TRBV25-1 many TGTGCCAGCAGTGAAGCAGGGGTTTCACCCCTCCACTTT CASSEAGVSPLHF
. TRBJ1-1 TRBV12-3/TRBV12-4 few TGTGCCAGCAGTCGGGGGGGAGGCACTGAAGCTTTCTTT CASSRGGGTEAFF
. TRBJ2-3 TRBV21-1 many TGTGCCAGCAGCTCTCCCTATCCCCCGTTCACAGATACGCAGTATTTT CASSSPYPPFTDTQYF
TRBD1 TRBJ2-3 TRBV7-2 . TGTGCCAGCAGCCCTGACAGGGGTTGGGCAGATACGCAGTATTTT CASSPDRGWADTQYF
. TRBJ1-2 TRBV3-1 few TGTGCCAGCAGCCCCCGGACAGAATACTCCTCCTATGGCTACACCTTC CASSPRTEYSSYGYTF
. TRBJ2-5 TRBV6-6 many TGTGCCAGCAGTTACTCATCGGGGACGCCTAGGGAGACCCAGTACTTC CASSYSSGTPRETQYF
. TRBJ1-4 TRBV27 . TGTGCCAGCAGTTATTCAGGGACCGCAACTAATGAAAAACTGTTTTTT CASSYSGTATNEKLFF
. TRBJ2-5 TRBV2 many TGTGCCAGCAACCGGGATAGGCAAGAGACCCAGTACTTC CASNRDRQETQYF
. TRBJ2-5 TRBV20-1 . TGCAGTGCTAGAGATCAATCAGGCGGTAAAGAGACCCAGTACTTC CSARDQSGGKETQYF
TRBD1 TRBJ2-1 TRBV28 few TGTGCCAGCAGCCCGGGACAGGGGGGACATGAGCAGTTCTTC CASSPGQGGHEQFF
. TRBJ2-1 TRBV28 many TGTGCCAGCAGTTTAGGGGGGGGGCCCTACAATGAGCAGTTCTTC CASSLGGGPYNEQFF
TRBD1 TRBJ2-7 TRBV18 . TGTGCCAGCTCACCACGGGACAGTACCTACGAGCAGTACTTC CASSPRDSTYEQYF
TRBD1 TRBJ2-3 TRBV6-5 . TGTGCCAGCAGTTACGGACAGGGAAAAACAGATACGCAGTATTTT CASSYGQGKTDTQYF
. TRBJ1-3 TRBV20-1 . TGCAGTGCTATCGGGGGTAGGGCAGGAAACACCATATATTTT CSAIGGRAGNTIYF
. TRBJ2-3 TRBV12-3/TRBV12-4 many TGTGCCAGCACCTCGGGTTGGGGGAGCACAGATACGCAGTATTTT CASTSGWGSTDTQYF
. TRBJ1-2 TRBV6-6 . TGTGCCAGCAGTTACGCCCCGGACCCCCGAACGGATCTCGGCTACACCTTC CASSYAPDPRTDLGYTF
TRBD2 TRBJ2-5 TRBV18 . TGTGCCAGCTCACCACGTCCTCCTGGGGCGGGAGGGCGAGAGACCCAGTACTTC CASSPRPPGAGGRETQYF
. TRBJ1-1 TRBV18 . TGTGCCAGCTCACCACAGGGATCGAGAACTGAAGCTTTCTTT CASSPQGSRTEAFF
. TRBJ2-7 TRBV7-9 . TGTGCCAGCAGCTCGGACCACTACGAGCAGTACTTC CASSSDHYEQYF
TRBD1 TRBJ1-1 TRBV7-9 . TGTGCCAGCAGCTTTCGACAGGGGGAAGGGAACACTGAAGCTTTCTTT CASSFRQGEGNTEAFF
. TRBJ1-1 TRBV7-9 many TGTGCCAGCAGCTTGGATGGGTCCTCCACTGAAGCTTTCTTT CASSLDGSSTEAFF
TRBD2 TRBJ2-3 TRBV20-1 . TGCAGTGCCCCCGGGACTATCACAGATACGCAGTATTTT CSAPGTITDTQYF
. TRBJ1-2 TRBV15 . TGTGCCACCAGCAGAACAAGAGAGGAGGTGGGTCATGGCTACACCTTC CATSRTREEVGHGYTF
. TRBJ2-7 TRBV7-2 . TGTGCCAGCAGCTTAGGACAGCGCTACGAGCAGTACTTC CASSLGQRYEQYF
TRBD2 TRBJ2-7 TRBV5-1 . TGCGCCAGCAGCTTGGAGTATGGCGGGGGATTCGACGAGCAGTACTTC CASSLEYGGGFDEQYF
. TRBJ1-3 TRBV12-3/TRBV12-4 . TGTGCCAGCAGCCCCTCGGGAGGGGGAAACACCATATATTTT CASSPSGGGNTIYF
. TRBJ1-5 TRBV15 many TGTGCCACCAGCCCAGCCAGGCGATATCGGAGCAATCAGCCCCAGCATTTT CATSPARRYRSNQPQHF
. TRBJ1-1 TRBV6-5 . TGTGCCAGCAGTTACGACTCGAGAACCAACACTGAAGCTTTCTTT CASSYDSRTNTEAFF
. TRBJ1-1 TRBV13 . TGTGCCAGCAGCTTTACCAAGGGCGCTGAAGCTTTCTTT CASSFTKGAEAFF
. TRBJ2-3 TRBV7-3 many TGTGCCAGCAGCCTCCAGGGGCTAAGCCCAGATACGCAGTATTTT CASSLQGLSPDTQYF